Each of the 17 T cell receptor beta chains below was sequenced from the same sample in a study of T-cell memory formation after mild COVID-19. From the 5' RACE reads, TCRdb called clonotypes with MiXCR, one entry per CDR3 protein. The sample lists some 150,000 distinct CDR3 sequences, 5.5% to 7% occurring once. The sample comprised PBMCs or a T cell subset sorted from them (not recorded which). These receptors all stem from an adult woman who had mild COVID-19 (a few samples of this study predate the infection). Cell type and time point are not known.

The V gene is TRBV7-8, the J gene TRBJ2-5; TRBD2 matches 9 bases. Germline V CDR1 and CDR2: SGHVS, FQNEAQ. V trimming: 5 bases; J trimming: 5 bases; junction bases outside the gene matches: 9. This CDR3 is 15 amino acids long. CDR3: CASSPDGTSHETQYF. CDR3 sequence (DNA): TGTGCCAGCAGCCCAGACGGGACTAGCCATGAGACCCAGTACTTC. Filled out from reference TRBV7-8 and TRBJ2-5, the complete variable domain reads GAGVSQSPRYKVAKRGQDVALRCDPISGHVSLFWYQQALGQGPEFLTYFQNEAQLDKSGLPSDRFFAERPEGSVSTLKIQRTQQEDSAVYLCASSPDGTSHETQYFGPGTRLLVL.

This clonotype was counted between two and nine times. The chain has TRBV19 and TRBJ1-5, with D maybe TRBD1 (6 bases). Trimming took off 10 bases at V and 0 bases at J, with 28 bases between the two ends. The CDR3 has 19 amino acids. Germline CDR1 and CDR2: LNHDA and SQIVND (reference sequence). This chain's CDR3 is CATSPLDSYLRLSNQPQHF. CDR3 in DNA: TGTGCCACATCCCCGTTGGACAGCTATCTTCGGCTTAGCAATCAGCCCCAGCATTTT.

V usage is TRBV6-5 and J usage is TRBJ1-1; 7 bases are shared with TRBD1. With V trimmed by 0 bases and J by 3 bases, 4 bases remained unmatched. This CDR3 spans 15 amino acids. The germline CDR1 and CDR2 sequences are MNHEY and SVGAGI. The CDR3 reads CASSYSWQGDTEAFF. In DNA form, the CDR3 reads TGTGCCAGCAGTTACTCGTGGCAGGGGGACACTGAAGCTTTCTTT.

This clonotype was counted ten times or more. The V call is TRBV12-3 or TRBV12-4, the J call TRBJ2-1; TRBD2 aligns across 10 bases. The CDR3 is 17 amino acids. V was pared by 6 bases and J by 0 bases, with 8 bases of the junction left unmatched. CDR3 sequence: CASRPGLAANSYNEQFF. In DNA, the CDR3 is TGTGCCAGCAGGCCTGGACTAGCGGCCAACTCCTACAATGAGCAGTTCTTC.

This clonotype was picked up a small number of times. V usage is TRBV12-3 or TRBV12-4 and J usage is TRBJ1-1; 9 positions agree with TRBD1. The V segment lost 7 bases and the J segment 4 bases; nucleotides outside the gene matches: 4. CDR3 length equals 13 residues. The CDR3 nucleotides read TGTGCCAGCACGTCGGGACAGGGCACTGAAGCTTTCTTT. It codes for CASTSGQGTEAFF.

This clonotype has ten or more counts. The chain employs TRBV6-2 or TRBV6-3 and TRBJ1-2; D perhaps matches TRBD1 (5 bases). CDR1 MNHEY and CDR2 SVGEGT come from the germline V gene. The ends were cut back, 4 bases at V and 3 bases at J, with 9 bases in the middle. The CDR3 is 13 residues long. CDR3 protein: CASSLGPDYGYTF. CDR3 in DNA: TGTGCCAGCAGTTTGGGACCCGACTATGGCTACACCTTC.

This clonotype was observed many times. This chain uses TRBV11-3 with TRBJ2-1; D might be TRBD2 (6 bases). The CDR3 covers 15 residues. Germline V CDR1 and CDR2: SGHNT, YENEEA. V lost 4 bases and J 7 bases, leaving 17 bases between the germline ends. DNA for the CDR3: TGTGCCAGCAGCTCGTACGGGGGATTAGAAAATGAGCAGTTCTTC. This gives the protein CASSSYGGLENEQFF.

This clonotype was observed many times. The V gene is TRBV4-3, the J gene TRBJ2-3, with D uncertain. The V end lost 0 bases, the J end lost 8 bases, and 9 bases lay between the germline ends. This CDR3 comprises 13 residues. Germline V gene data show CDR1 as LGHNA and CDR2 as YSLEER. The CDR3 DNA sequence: TGCGCCAGCAGCCAAGATCTCCGGTTTACGCAGTATTTT. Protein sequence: CASSQDLRFTQYF.

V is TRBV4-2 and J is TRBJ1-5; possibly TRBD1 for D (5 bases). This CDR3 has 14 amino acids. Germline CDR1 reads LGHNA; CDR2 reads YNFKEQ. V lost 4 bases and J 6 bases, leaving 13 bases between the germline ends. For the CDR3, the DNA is TGTGCCAGCAGCCCCATGGGGACGGGTCAGCCCCAGCATTTT. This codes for CASSPMGTGQPQHF.

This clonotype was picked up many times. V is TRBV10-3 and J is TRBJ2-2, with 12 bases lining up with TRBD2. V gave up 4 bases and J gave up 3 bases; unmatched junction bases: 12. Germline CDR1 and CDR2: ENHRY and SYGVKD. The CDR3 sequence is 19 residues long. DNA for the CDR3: TGTGCCATCAGTGGATCCGGACTAGCGGGGCCCTCGCACACCGGGGAGCTGTTTTTT. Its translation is CAISGSGLAGPSHTGELFF.

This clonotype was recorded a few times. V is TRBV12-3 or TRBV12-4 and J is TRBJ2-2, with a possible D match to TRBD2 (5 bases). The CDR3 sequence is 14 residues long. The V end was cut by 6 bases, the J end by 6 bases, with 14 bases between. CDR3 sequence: CASRAGQLSGELFF. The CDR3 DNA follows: TGTGCCAGCAGGGCGGGCCAATTGTCCGGGGAGCTGTTTTTT.

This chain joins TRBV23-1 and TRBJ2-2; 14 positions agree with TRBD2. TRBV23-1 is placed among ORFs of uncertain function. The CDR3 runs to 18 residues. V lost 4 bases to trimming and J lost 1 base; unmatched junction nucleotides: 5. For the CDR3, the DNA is TGCGCCAGCAGTCGAGGACTAGCGGGAGGAAAGAACACCGGGGAGCTGTTTTTT. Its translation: CASSRGLAGGKNTGELFF.

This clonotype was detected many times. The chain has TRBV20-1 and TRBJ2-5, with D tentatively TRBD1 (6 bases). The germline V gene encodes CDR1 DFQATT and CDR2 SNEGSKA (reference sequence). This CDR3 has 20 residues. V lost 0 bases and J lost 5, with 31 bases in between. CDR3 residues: CSARDQSSGHRVESSETQYF. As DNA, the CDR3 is TGCAGTGCTAGAGATCAAAGTTCTGGCCACAGGGTCGAGAGTTCGGAGACCCAGTACTTC.

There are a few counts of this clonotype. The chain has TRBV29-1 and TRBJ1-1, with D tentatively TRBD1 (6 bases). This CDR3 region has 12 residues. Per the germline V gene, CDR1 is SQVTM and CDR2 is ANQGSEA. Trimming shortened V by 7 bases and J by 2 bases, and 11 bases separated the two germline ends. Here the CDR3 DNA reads TGCAGCGCCGGACAGATCAACACTGAAGCTTTCTTT. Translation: CSAGQINTEAFF. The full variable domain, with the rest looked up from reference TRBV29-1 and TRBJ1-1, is SAVISQKPSRDICQRGTSLTIQCQVDSQVTMMFWYRQQPGQSLTLIATANQGSEATYESGFVIDKFPISRPNLTFSTLTVSNMSPEDSSIYLCSAGQINTEAFFGQGTRLTVV.

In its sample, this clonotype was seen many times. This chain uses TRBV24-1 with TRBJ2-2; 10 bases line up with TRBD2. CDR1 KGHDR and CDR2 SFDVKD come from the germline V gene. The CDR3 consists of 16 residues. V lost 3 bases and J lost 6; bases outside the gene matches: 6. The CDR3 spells CATSDISSGSPGELFF. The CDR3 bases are TGTGCCACCAGTGATATCTCTAGCGGGAGCCCCGGGGAGCTGTTTTTT.

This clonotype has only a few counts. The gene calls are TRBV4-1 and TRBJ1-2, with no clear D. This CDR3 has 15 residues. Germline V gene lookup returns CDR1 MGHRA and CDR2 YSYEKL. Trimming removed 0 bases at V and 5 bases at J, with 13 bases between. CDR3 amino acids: CASSQEDGGPYGYTF. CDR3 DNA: TGCGCCAGCAGCCAAGAAGACGGAGGCCCTTATGGCTACACCTTC.

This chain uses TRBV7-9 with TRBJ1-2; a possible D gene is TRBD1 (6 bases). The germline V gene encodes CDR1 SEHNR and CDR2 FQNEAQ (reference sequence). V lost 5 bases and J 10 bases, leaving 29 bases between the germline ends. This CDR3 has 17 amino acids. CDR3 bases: TGTGCCAGCAGCCCAGGACCCGACAGGAACGACAATCGATCCTACACCTTC. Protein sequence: CASSPGPDRNDNRSYTF.